These 23 T cell receptor beta chains were all obtained from the same sample, sequenced in a study of cytomegalovirus exposure and HLA in healthy donors. In the PCR, 60 Vbeta and 13 Jbeta primers were used. Clones were sequenced by immunoSEQ multiplex PCR, and TCRdb holds only the in-frame ones, with some missing. The sample lists around 99,000 clones; 73% were seen once. What was sequenced was PBMCs. The source of these receptors is a man aged 40-50 years in good health and CMV-seronegative.

The V and J genes are TRBV2 and TRBJ2-7, with 10 bases identical to TRBD2. CDR3 length equals 14 residues. Germline V gene lookup returns CDR1 SNHLY and CDR2 FYNNEI. The trim removed 4 bases at V and 7 bases at J, leaving 7 bases unmatched. The CDR3: CASSGLAGAGEQYF. The DNA for the CDR3 is TGTGCCAGCAGTGGTCTAGCGGGAGCGGGGGAGCAGTACTTC.

This rearrangement joins TRBV6-6 to TRBJ2-2; maybe TRBD2 (5 bases). The V end lost 8 bases, the J end lost 4 bases, and 14 bases lay between the germline ends. The CDR3 totals 14 residues. Per the germline V gene, CDR1 is MNHNY and CDR2 is SVGAGI (reference sequence). For the CDR3, the DNA is TGTGCCAGCTCGGCGGGTCTGGGCACCGGGGAGCTGTTTTTT. Amino acid sequence: CASSAGLGTGELFF.

The V and J genes are TRBV7-8 and TRBJ2-5; 7 bases agree with TRBD1. CDR1 is SGHVS and CDR2 is FQNEAQ in the germline V gene. This CDR3 has 14 amino acids. V shed 3 bases, J shed 5 bases, and the junction held 6 bases outside the gene matches. This CDR3 is CASSFLTGRETQYF. Here the CDR3 DNA reads TGTGCCAGCAGCTTCTTGACAGGGCGGGAGACCCAGTACTTC.

The J gene is TRBJ2-3, the V gene TRBV2; 10 bases match TRBD2. V was pared by 3 bases and J by 6 bases, with 9 bases of the junction left unmatched. Germline CDR1 and CDR2: SNHLY and FYNNEI. This CDR3 is 16 amino acids long. The CDR3 region is CASSDIAGGIGDTQYF. In DNA, the CDR3 is TGTGCCAGCAGTGATATAGCGGGGGGCATAGGGGATACGCAGTATTTT.

This clone was observed a few times. The chain carries TRBV6-5 and TRBJ1-3; the match to TRBD1 covers 7 bases. The V segment lost 8 bases and the J segment 1 base; nucleotides outside the gene matches: 5. This CDR3 comprises 14 residues. The germline V gene encodes CDR1 MNHEY and CDR2 SVGAGI. Here the CDR3 reads CASATGVSGNTIYF. The CDR3 DNA is TGTGCCAGCGCTACAGGGGTGTCTGGAAACACCATATATTTT.

CDR3 amino acids: CASGRGTGELFF. CDR3 coding DNA: TGTGCCAGCGGCAGGGGGACCGGGGAGCTGTTTTTT. The V gene is TRBV7-3, the J gene TRBJ2-2, with 7 nucleotides matching TRBD1. From germline, CDR1 is SGHTA and CDR2 FQGTGA. V shed 8 bases, J shed 5 bases, and the junction held 2 bases outside the gene matches. The CDR3 sequence is 12 residues long.

The CDR3 sequence: CASSLQRYTDTQYF. The DNA of the CDR3 is TGTGCCAGCAGTCTCCAGCGATACACAGATACGCAGTATTTT. The chain carries TRBV6-5 and TRBJ2-3; D is ambiguous. The CDR3 has 14 amino acids. Trimming pared 5 bases from V and 2 bases from J, leaving 11 bases between. Germline loops: CDR1 MNHEY, CDR2 SVGAGI.

The chain is built from TRBV18 and TRBJ1-1, with TRBD1 matching 9 bases. Looked up from germline, CDR1 is KGHSH and CDR2 is LQKENI. The V segment lost 2 bases and the J segment 4 bases; nucleotides outside the gene matches: 8. The CDR3 totals 16 residues. The CDR3 DNA is TGTGCCAGCTCACCAAGAGGACAGGGGTTTGGCACTGAAGCTTTCTTT. Encoded protein: CASSPRGQGFGTEAFF.

The rearrangement uses TRBV7-9 and TRBJ2-7, with D maybe TRBD1 (6 bases). Trimming pared 4 bases from V and 5 bases from J, leaving 9 bases between. The CDR3 extends over 12 amino acids. Per the germline V gene, CDR1 is SEHNR and CDR2 is FQNEAQ (reference sequence). CDR3 amino acids: CASSSDRNEQYF. The CDR3 DNA reads as TGTGCCAGCAGCTCTGACAGGAACGAGCAGTACTTC. Supplemented by reference TRBV7-9 and TRBJ2-7, the full variable domain reads DTGVSQNPRHKITKRGQNVTFRCDPISEHNRLYWYRQTLGQGPEFLTYFQNEAQLEKSRLLSDRFSAERPKGSFSTLEIQRTEQGDSAMYLCASSSDRNEQYFGPGTRLTVT.

The genes are TRBV18 and TRBJ1-4; D gene unclear. Trimming left V 2 bases short and J 6 bases short, with 16 bases between. The CDR3 totals 16 residues. Germline assignment: CDR1 KGHSH and CDR2 LQKENI. The DNA of the CDR3 is TGTGCCAGCTCACCAGCACCGACGACTCCGGATGAAAAACTGTTTTTT. Translating gives CASSPAPTTPDEKLFF.

The chain is built from TRBV4-1 and TRBJ1-4, with TRBD1 as a possible D gene (5 bases). This CDR3 has 13 residues. V lost 4 bases, J lost 7 bases, and 10 bases lay in between. CDR1 is MGHRA, CDR2 YSYEKL, per germline. The CDR3 coding sequence is TGCGCCAGCAGCCGGATAACAGGTGAAAAACTGTTTTTT. Translated, it gives CASSRITGEKLFF.

The chain combines TRBV4-2 with TRBJ2-1; D perhaps matches TRBD2 (6 bases). V lost 11 bases and J lost 10, with 21 bases in between. Germline-derived CDR1 and CDR2 are LGHNA and YNFKEQ. This CDR3 is 13 amino acids long. The CDR3 region has the DNA TGTGCCCCCGTTTTGAGCGGGTTTGGGGAGCAGTTCTTC. This gives the protein CAPVLSGFGEQFF.

V and J are TRBV28 and TRBJ2-3, with a weak D call TRBD1 (6 bases). In germline, CDR1 is MDHEN, CDR2 SYDVKM. This CDR3 has 14 residues. With 6 bases removed from V and 0 bases from J, the gap between germline ends came to 10 bases. CDR3 amino acids: CASRGQTSTDTQYF. The CDR3 DNA reads TGTGCCAGCAGGGGACAAACTAGCACAGATACGCAGTATTTT.

The V call is TRBV7-9, the J call TRBJ2-5, with D unresolved. Germline CDR1 SEHNR, CDR2 FQNEAQ (reference sequence). The CDR3 has 11 residues. V was clipped by 5 bases and J by 3 bases, with 4 bases between them. CDR3 amino acids: CASSVKETQYF. As DNA, the CDR3 is TGTGCCAGCAGCGTTAAAGAGACCCAGTACTTC.

This sequence joins TRBV29-1 and TRBJ1-2, with D perhaps matching TRBD1 (6 bases). V shed 6 bases and J shed 4 bases, with 21 bases lying between them. The CDR3 is 15 amino acids. The germline V gene encodes CDR1 SQVTM and CDR2 ANQGSEA. CDR3 amino acids: CSVHTDRDITYGYTF. The DNA for the CDR3 is TGCAGCGTGCATACCGACCGGGACATCACCTATGGCTACACCTTC.

The chain employs TRBV5-1 and TRBJ1-6; TRBD1 matches 8 bases. This CDR3 has 14 residues. Germline CDR1 is SGHRS and CDR2 is YFSETQ. V was clipped by 4 bases and J by 7 bases; unmatched bases: 4. This CDR3 reads CASSLDRENSPLHF. The CDR3 DNA reads TGCGCCAGCAGCCTGGACAGGGAGAATTCACCCCTCCACTTT.

The gene calls are TRBV10-3 and TRBJ2-5; possible D gene TRBD1, 6 bases. Germline V lookup: CDR1 ENHRY, CDR2 SYGVKD. The CDR3 is 13 residues long. The V end lost 6 bases, the J end lost 5 bases, and 13 bases lay between the germline ends. CDR3 loop: CAIRSGVDETQYF. CDR3 bases: TGTGCCATCAGATCAGGGGTTGATGAGACCCAGTACTTC.

The J gene is TRBJ2-3, the V gene TRBV13; 10 bases fit TRBD2. This CDR3 region has 15 residues. V dropped 6 bases and J dropped 6; count of bases not matched to a gene: 9. Germline V gene sequence: CDR1 PRHDT, CDR2 FYEKMQ (reference sequence). CDR3 sequence (DNA): TGTGCCAGCAGTGCCGGGACTAGCGTGCGGGATACGCAGTATTTT. It is translated as CASSAGTSVRDTQYF.

This clone turned up a few times. This sequence joins TRBV29-1 and TRBJ1-2, with 7 bases matching TRBD1. V gave up 6 bases and J gave up 0 bases; unmatched junction bases: 7. CDR3 length equals 14 residues. Germline values: CDR1 SQVTM, CDR2 ANQGSEA. The CDR3 here is CSVPGTVSNYGYTF. CDR3 DNA: TGCAGCGTCCCAGGGACAGTTTCTAACTATGGCTACACCTTC.

V and J are TRBV2 and TRBJ2-1, with 9 bases lining up with TRBD1. This CDR3 contains 15 residues. CDR1 is SNHLY, CDR2 FYNNEI, per germline. V trimming: 0 bases; J trimming: 10 bases; junction bases outside the gene matches: 7. CDR3 nucleotides: TGTGCCAGCAGTGAAGCGGGACAGGGACGGCGGGAGCAGTTCTTC. It translates to CASSEAGQGRREQFF.

This chain links TRBV11-3 with TRBJ1-2; TRBD1 matches 7 bases. V was pared by 1 base and J by 6 bases, with 2 bases of the junction left unmatched. CDR3 length: 13 amino acids. Germline assignment: CDR1 SGHNT and CDR2 YENEEA. The CDR3 bases are TGTGCCAGCAGCTTAGGACAGGGTGATGGCTACACCTTC. Its protein product is CASSLGQGDGYTF.

The chain carries TRBV4-2 and TRBJ1-1, with D unclear. The CDR3 runs to 17 residues. V shed 3 bases and J shed 1 base, with 18 bases lying between them. Germline V gene data show CDR1 as LGHNA and CDR2 as YNFKEQ. CDR3: CASSHPVLQFKNTEAFF. The CDR3 coding sequence is TGTGCCAGCAGCCATCCCGTCCTACAGTTTAAGAACACTGAAGCTTTCTTT.

This clone was observed a handful of times. The chain links TRBV14 to TRBJ2-7; 7 bases match TRBD1. The CDR3 covers 15 residues. After removal of 0 bases from V and 7 bases from J, the junction contained 9 bases not matched to a gene. CDR1 is SGHDN and CDR2 is FVKESK in the germline V gene. The CDR3 DNA sequence: TGTGCCAGCAGCCAAGACCCCCCTAGGGACAGTGAGCAGTACTTC. It encodes CASSQDPPRDSEQYF.